This entry lists 9 T cell receptor beta chains sequenced from one sample in a study of T cell repertoires in cytomegalovirus infection (dated by TCRdb to 2018 to 2020). This sample was sequenced with an Illumina HiSeq 1500. The public reads were run again by TCRdb, first through fastp at Q25 and then through MiXCR, and only productive beta chains were kept. Rows merge per CDR3 protein into single entries with the most common DNA and genes. The sample contains approximately 320,000 distinct CDR3 sequences, 9.5% of them found a single time. Jointly, the top ten make up about 4.5% of the sample. The sample consisted of PBMCs. Receptor source: a human donor in good health (CMV status not recorded). Some clones in this sample may be carry-over from other donors' samples.

This clonotype was found many times. The chain has TRBV7-2 and TRBJ2-5; D not certain. The length of the CDR3 is 15 residues. Germline CDR1 reads SGHTA; CDR2 reads FQGNSA. V gave up 3 bases and J gave up 4 bases, with 15 bases separating them. As DNA, the CDR3 is TGTGCCAGCAGCTTCGCGGACGCCCCCGGAGAGACCCAGTACTTC. It codes for CASSFADAPGETQYF.

This clonotype was detected only a few times. The rearrangement uses TRBV19 and TRBJ2-1, with D maybe TRBD1 (7 bases). This CDR3 comprises 14 residues. The V gene's germline CDR1 is LNHDA and CDR2 SQIVND (reference sequence). Trimming removed 7 bases from V and 5 bases from J, with 15 bases in between. The CDR3 DNA is TGTGCCAGTAAAATGCGGGACAGCAACAATGAGCAGTTCTTC. This encodes CASKMRDSNNEQFF.

This clonotype has at least ten counts. This sequence joins TRBV12-3 or TRBV12-4 and TRBJ2-2, with D tentatively TRBD1 (6 bases). The CDR3 is made up of 15 amino acids. V lost 3 bases, J lost 5 bases, and 13 bases lay in between. The CDR3: CASSLAGGRTGELFF. In DNA, the CDR3 is TGTGCCAGCAGTTTGGCTGGGGGCAGGACCGGGGAGCTGTTTTTT.

This clonotype was seen many times. The chain combines TRBV20-1 with TRBJ1-5, with 11 nucleotides matching TRBD1. The CDR3 contains 15 residues. After removal of 3 bases from V and 0 bases from J, the junction contained 1 base not matched to a gene. The germline V gene encodes CDR1 DFQATT and CDR2 SNEGSKA (reference sequence). The CDR3 reads CSARDRGHSNQPQHF. For the CDR3, the DNA is TGCAGTGCTAGGGACAGGGGGCATAGCAATCAGCCCCAGCATTTT.

The chain uses TRBV7-2 and TRBJ2-7, with D perhaps matching TRBD1 or TRBD2 (5 bases each). Trimming left V 4 bases short and J 3 bases short, with 13 bases between. The germline V gene has CDR1 SGHTA and CDR2 FQGNSA. The CDR3 is 14 amino acids. Written as DNA, the CDR3 is TGTGCCAGCAGCTCGAGGGACGGATACTACGAGCAGTACTTC. The encoded protein is CASSSRDGYYEQYF.

The sample holds a few counts of this clonotype. The chain has TRBV20-1 and TRBJ2-5; a weak D match, TRBD2 (5 bases). The germline V gene encodes CDR1 DFQATT and CDR2 SNEGSKA (reference sequence). Trimming shortened V by 0 bases and J by 6 bases, and 14 bases separated the two germline ends. The CDR3 extends over 14 amino acids. The CDR3 DNA follows: TGCAGTGCTAGAGAGCGGGCAGTTGGAAAGACCCAGTACTTC. This translates into CSARERAVGKTQYF.

The chain is built from TRBV12-5 and TRBJ1-1; TRBD1 matches 9 bases. J was trimmed by 6 bases and V by 3 bases; bases with no gene match: 2. This CDR3 is 13 amino acids long. From germline, CDR1 is LGHNT and CDR2 FRNRAP. The CDR3: CASGFGTGPEAFF. The CDR3 DNA follows: TGTGCTAGTGGTTTCGGGACAGGGCCTGAAGCTTTCTTT.

J is TRBJ2-1 and V is TRBV4-1, with a weak D call TRBD2 (5 bases). The CDR3 consists of 15 residues. Trimming pared 0 bases from V and 7 bases from J, leaving 13 bases between. Germline CDR1 and CDR2: MGHRA and YSYEKL. Written as DNA, the CDR3 is TGCGCCAGCAGCCAAGAGGGAACTAGGCGGAATGAGCAGTTCTTC. Amino acids: CASSQEGTRRNEQFF.

This clonotype was seen ten or more times. The J gene is TRBJ2-7, the V gene TRBV20-1; 12 bases fit TRBD2. The CDR3 is 15 amino acids. V gave up 1 base and J gave up 1 base; unmatched junction bases: 2. Germline V gives CDR1 DFQATT, CDR2 SNEGSKA (reference sequence). CDR3 sequence reads: CSARGTSGDSYEQYF. Written as DNA, the CDR3 is TGCAGTGCTAGAGGGACTAGCGGGGATTCCTACGAGCAGTACTTC.